This T cell receptor (beta chain) was captured by sequencing in a study of blood T cell repertoires in COVID-19 (dated by TCRdb to 2020 to 2022). With respect to the entire study: Collaborator samples came from the United States, Italy and Spain and covered acute and convalescent phases of COVID-19. The samples were drawn from two sources: the first 160 participants of the ongoing ImmuneRACE study, and approximately 1,300 subjects contributed by 6 global collaborators. The material from the prospective study consisted of cDNA or gDNA derived from T cells, B-cell-depleted T cells, or PBMCs. Nearly every sample came with metadata listing a de-identified subject ID, COVID-19 status, age in years and sex. A freely available public database, intended as a resource for researchers studying the immune response to SARS-CoV-2, is where the repertoires were released. Deeply sampled blood TCRbeta repertoires from subjects exposed to, actively infected with, or recovered from COVID-19 were included in the dataset. Where HLA class I and class II types were available, the types were taken from metadata supplied by the sample provider, not from assay-based typing. Overall results and qualifications from the work: Clinical and demographic metadata were provided uncurated, with the amount varying by source and participant.

Whole blood was collected in K2EDTA tubes by collaborating institutions according to the institutions' own protocols. For TCRbeta analysis, collaborators shipped samples in one of three forms: frozen whole blood, isolated PBMCs, or DNA extracted from either of those sample types. TCRbeta CDR3 regions were amplified from genomic DNA by means of the immunoSEQ Assay, a bias-controlled multiplex PCR. As for how the authors treated the data: The number of nucleated cells in each sample was estimated from the amplification of reference gene primers within the assay. To quantify the absolute abundance of each unique TCRbeta CDR3 rearrangement, sequence reads were collapsed and filtered. For each sample, productive Simpson clonality was calculated as the square root of Simpson's diversity index over productive rearrangements. The table comes from immuneACCESS by way of TCRdb, which keeps in-frame sequences with V and J called. Part of the clones is missing from these tables; in studies checked, under half for an unresolved V gene and the rest for unknown reasons. The DNA was the basis for D and trimming; V, J and clone size are from that table. The sample data list some 180,000 clones, and approximately 91% of these were observed just once. The ten largest account for about 7% of the sample.

Concerning this clone: The antigen this receptor binds is unknown. No base qualities exist here, and no much larger clone lies one base off it.

The sequence derives from a man in his forties with acute or convalescent COVID-19. Sequenced: peripheral blood.

The CDR3 protein sequence reads: CASSQKSFYGYTF. At the DNA level, the sequence is TGTGCCAGCAGCCAAAAATCGTTTTATGGCTACACCTTC. The chain is made from TRBV14 and TRBJ1-2; no D gene call is confident. CDR1 and CDR2, looked up from the germline V gene, are SGHDN and FVKESK. The CDR3 holds 13 amino acids from the cysteine to the phenylalanine. Here the CDR3 DNA is all that survives: 39 bases in frame from base 1. The junction shows trimming of 2 bases on V and 5 bases on J, plus 9 bases between the germline ends.